This T cell receptor beta chain comes out of a study of molecular identifiers for immune sequencing clone quantification. This clonotype was observed at least ten times. With 4 bases removed from V and 4 bases from J, the gap between germline ends came to 13 bases. The germline V gene has CDR1 MNHEY and CDR2 SVGAGI. CDR3 length: 15 amino acids. TCRdb used MiXCR to reprocess the PCR reads, holding one entry per CDR3 protein. This table has 250,000 to 350,000 distinct CDR3 sequences, around a fifth appearing once. Specimen: naive CD8+ T cells from blood, with Jurkat cell RNA spiked in. This sample's subset: FACS-sorted CD8+CD4-CCR7+CD45RA+ naive T cells. The chain combines TRBV6-5 with TRBJ2-2; TRBD1 is a possible D gene (5 bases). This receptor was obtained from a human donor in good health. Some libraries in this study had Jurkat cell RNA spiked in. CDR3 sequence: CASSSFQGFTGELFF. For the CDR3, the DNA is TGTGCCAGCAGTTCATTCCAGGGATTCACCGGGGAGCTGTTTTTT.